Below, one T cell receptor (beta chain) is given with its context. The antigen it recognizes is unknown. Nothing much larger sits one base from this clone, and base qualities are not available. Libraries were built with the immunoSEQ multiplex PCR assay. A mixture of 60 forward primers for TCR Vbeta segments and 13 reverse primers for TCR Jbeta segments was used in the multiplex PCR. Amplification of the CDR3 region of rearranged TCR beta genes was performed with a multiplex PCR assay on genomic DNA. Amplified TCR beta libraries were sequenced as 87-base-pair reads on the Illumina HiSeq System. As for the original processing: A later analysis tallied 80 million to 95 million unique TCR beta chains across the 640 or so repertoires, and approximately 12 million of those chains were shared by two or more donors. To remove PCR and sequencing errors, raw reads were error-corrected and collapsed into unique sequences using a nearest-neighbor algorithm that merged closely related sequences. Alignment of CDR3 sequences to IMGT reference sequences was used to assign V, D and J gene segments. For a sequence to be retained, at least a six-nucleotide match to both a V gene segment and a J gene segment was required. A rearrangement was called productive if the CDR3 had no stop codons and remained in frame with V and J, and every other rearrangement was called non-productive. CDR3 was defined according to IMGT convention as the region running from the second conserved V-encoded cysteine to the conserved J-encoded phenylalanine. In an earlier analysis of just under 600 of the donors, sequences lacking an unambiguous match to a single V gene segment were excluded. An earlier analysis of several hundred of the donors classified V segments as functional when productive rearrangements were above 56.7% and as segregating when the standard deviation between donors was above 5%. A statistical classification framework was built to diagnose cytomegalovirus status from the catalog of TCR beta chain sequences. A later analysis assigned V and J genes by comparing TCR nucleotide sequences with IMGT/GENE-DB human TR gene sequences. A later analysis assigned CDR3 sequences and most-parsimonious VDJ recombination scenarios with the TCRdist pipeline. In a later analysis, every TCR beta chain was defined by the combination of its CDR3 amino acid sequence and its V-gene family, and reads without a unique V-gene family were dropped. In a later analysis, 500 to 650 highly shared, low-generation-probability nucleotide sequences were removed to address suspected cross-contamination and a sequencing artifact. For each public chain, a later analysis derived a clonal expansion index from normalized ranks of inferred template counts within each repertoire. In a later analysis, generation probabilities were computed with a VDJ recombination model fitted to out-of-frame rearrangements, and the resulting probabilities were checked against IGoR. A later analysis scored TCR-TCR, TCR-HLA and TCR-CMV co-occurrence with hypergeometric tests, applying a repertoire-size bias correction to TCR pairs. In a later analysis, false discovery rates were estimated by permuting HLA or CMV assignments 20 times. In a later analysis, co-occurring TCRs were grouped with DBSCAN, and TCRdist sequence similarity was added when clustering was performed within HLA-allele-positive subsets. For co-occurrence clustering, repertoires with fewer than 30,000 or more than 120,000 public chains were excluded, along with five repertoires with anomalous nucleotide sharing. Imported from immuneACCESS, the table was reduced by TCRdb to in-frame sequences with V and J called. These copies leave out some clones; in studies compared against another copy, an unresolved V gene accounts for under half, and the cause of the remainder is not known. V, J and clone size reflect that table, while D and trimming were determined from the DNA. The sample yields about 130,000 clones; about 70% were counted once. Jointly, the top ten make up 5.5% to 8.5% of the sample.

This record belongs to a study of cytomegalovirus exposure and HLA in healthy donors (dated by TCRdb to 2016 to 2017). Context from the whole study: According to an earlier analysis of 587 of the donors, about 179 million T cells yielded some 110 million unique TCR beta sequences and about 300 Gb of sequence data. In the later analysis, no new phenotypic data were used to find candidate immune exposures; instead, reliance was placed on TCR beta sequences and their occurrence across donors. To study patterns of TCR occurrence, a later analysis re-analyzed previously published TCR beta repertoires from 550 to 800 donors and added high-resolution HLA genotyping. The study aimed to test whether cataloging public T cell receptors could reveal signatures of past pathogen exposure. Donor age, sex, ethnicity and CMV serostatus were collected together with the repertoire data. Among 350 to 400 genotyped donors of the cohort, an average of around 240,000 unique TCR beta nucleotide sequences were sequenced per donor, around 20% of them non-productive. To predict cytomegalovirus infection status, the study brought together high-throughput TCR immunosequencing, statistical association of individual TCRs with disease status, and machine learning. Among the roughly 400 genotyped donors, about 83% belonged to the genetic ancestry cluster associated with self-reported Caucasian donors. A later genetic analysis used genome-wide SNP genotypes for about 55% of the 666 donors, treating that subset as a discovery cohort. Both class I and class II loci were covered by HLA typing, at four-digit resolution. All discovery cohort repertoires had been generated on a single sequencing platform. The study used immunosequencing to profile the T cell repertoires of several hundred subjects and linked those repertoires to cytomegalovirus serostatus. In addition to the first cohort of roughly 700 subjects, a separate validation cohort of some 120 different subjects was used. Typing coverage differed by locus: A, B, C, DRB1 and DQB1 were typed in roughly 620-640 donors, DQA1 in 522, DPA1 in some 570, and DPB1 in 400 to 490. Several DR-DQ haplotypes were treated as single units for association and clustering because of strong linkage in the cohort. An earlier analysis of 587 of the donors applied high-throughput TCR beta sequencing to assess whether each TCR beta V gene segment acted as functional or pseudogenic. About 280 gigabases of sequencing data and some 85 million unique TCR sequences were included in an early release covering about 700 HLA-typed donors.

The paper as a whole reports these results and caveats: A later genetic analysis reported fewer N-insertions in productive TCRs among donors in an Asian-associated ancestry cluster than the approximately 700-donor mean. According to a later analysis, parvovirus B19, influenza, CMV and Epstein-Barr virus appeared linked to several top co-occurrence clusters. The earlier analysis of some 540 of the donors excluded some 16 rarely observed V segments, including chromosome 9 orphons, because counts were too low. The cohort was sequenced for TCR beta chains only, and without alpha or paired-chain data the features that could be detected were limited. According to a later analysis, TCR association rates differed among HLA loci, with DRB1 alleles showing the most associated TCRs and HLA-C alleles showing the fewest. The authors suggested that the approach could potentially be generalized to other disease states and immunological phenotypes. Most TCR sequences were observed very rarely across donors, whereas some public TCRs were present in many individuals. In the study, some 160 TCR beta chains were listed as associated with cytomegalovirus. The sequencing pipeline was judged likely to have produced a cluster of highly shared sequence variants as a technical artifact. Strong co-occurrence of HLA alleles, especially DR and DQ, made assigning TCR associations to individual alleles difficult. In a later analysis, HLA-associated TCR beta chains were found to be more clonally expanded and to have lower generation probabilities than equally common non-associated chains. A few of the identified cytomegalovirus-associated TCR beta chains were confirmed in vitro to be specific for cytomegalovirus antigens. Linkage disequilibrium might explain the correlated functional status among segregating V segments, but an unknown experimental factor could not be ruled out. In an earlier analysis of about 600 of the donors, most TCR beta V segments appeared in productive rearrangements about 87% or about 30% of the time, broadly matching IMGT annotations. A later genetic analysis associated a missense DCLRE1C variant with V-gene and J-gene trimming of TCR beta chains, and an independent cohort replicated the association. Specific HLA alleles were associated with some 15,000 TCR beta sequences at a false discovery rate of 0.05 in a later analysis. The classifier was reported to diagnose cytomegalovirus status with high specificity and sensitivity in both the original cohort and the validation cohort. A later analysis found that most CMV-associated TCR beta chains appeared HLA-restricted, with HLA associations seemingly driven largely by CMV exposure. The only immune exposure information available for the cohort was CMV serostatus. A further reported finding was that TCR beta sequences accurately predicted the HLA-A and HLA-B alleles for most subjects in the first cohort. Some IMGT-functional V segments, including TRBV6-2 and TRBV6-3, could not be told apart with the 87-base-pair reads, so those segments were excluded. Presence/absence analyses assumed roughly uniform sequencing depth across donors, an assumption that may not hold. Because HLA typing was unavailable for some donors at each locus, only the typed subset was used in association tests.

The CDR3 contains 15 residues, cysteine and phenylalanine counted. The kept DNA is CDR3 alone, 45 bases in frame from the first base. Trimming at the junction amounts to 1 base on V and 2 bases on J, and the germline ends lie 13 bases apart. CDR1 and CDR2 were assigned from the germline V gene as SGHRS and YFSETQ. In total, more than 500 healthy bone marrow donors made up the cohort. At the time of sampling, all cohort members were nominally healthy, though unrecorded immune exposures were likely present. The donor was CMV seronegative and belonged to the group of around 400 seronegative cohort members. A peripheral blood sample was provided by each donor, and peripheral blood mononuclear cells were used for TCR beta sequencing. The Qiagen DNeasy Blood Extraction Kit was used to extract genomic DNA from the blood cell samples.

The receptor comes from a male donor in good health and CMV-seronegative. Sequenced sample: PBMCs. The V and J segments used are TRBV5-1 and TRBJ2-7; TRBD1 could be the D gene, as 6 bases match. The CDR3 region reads CASSLFSDRTYEQYF. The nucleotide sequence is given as TGCGCCAGCAGCTTGTTTTCGGACAGAACCTACGAGCAGTACTTC.